Presented here are 16 T cell receptor beta chains from one specimen sequenced in a study of blood T cell repertoires in COVID-19. This table comes from immunoSEQ multiplex PCR, and its TCRdb copy is limited to in-frame clones, with some not included. The data show about 280,000 clones, with 89% seen just once and over 8.5% held by the top ten. The sequenced sample was peripheral blood. The source is a young woman with COVID-19, enrolled during active disease.

The chain employs TRBV11-2 and TRBJ1-2, with 7 bases lining up with TRBD1. The CDR3 runs 14 residues. The germline CDR1 and CDR2 sequences are SGHAT and FQNNGV. V lost 4 bases to trimming and J lost 2 bases; unmatched junction nucleotides: 4. The CDR3 sequence: CASSSSQGNYGYTF. CDR3 in DNA: TGTGCCAGCAGCTCCTCACAGGGGAACTATGGCTACACCTTC.

The chain is built from TRBV29-1 and TRBJ1-2, with D possibly matching TRBD1 (5 bases). Germline values: CDR1 SQVTM, CDR2 ANQGSEA. CDR3 size: 11 residues. Trimming removed 5 bases at V and 7 bases at J, with 11 bases between. The CDR3 sequence is CSVLGHVGYTF. CDR3 sequence (DNA): TGCAGCGTTCTAGGACATGTTGGCTACACCTTC.

This clone was counted only a few times. The chain joins TRBV7-9 to TRBJ2-7; TRBD2 matches at 9 bases. The CDR3 spans 14 residues. Per the germline V gene, CDR1 is SEHNR and CDR2 is FQNEAQ (reference sequence). The J segment lost 2 bases and the V segment lost 4 bases, leaving 3 bases of the junction unmatched. CDR3 amino acids: CASSSSGITYEQYF. For the CDR3, the DNA is TGTGCCAGCAGCTCTAGCGGGATTACCTACGAGCAGTACTTC.

The chain combines TRBV29-1 with TRBJ1-2; a possible D gene is TRBD1 (5 bases). The CDR3 is made up of 12 amino acids. Trimming took 4 bases from V and 4 from J, leaving 10 bases between them. The germline gives CDR1 SQVTM, CDR2 ANQGSEA. Here the CDR3 reads CSVVGASYGYTF. DNA of the CDR3: TGCAGCGTTGTTGGGGCGAGCTATGGCTACACCTTC.

The chain carries TRBV3-1 (or the pseudogene TRBV3-2) and TRBJ2-5; 10 nucleotides align to TRBD2. CDR1 and CDR2 (germline): LGHDT, YNNKEL (reference sequence). V lost 7 bases, J lost 1 base, and 6 bases stayed unmatched. The CDR3 length is 15 residues. CDR3 amino acids: CASTRLAGTQETQYF. The CDR3 DNA reads as TGTGCCAGCACGAGACTAGCGGGTACCCAAGAGACCCAGTACTTC.

The chain has TRBV7-9 and TRBJ2-7, with D unclear. CDR3 size: 12 residues. The V end lost 5 bases, the J end lost 5 bases, and 10 bases lay between the germline ends. Germline V gene data show CDR1 as SEHNR and CDR2 as FQNEAQ (reference sequence). CDR3 loop: CASSTQANEQYF. The CDR3 DNA follows: TGTGCCAGCAGCACCCAGGCTAACGAGCAGTACTTC.

The chain is built from TRBV30 and TRBJ1-1; no clear D gene. The ends were cut back, 0 bases at V and 8 bases at J, with 7 bases in the middle. Germline V CDR1 and CDR2: GTSNPN, SVGIG (reference sequence). CDR3 length: 11 amino acids. CDR3 nucleotide sequence: TGTGCCTGGAGTGTCCAGGCGGAAGCTTTCTTT. It is translated as CAWSVQAEAFF.

The chain recombines TRBV27 with TRBJ2-7; tentative D call: TRBD1 (5 bases). The CDR3 spans 14 residues. Trimming removed 1 base at V and 3 bases at J, with 10 bases between. The germline V gene encodes CDR1 MNHEY and CDR2 SMNVEV (reference sequence). CDR3 amino acids: CASSLWGRGYEQYF. The CDR3 nucleotides read TGTGCCAGCAGTTTATGGGGTAGGGGCTACGAGCAGTACTTC.

This chain joins TRBV24-1 and TRBJ2-3; 9 positions agree with TRBD2. The CDR3 is 13 amino acids. The germline V gene has CDR1 KGHDR and CDR2 SFDVKD. The J segment lost 6 bases and the V segment lost 6 bases, leaving 3 bases of the junction unmatched. As DNA, the CDR3 is TGTGCCACCAGTCAGCGGGGGGTGGATACGCAGTATTTT. It codes for CATSQRGVDTQYF.

The J gene is TRBJ2-1, the V gene TRBV24-1; 9 nucleotides agree with TRBD2. V lost 4 bases to trimming and J lost 4 bases; unmatched junction nucleotides: 7. From germline, CDR1 is KGHDR and CDR2 SFDVKD. The CDR3 spans 16 residues. The CDR3 coding sequence is TGTGCCACCAGTGACCCGAGCGGGGGGCAGTACAATGAGCAGTTCTTC. Its protein product is CATSDPSGGQYNEQFF.

The J gene is TRBJ2-3, the V gene TRBV27, with 11 positions matching TRBD2. Germline assignment: CDR1 MNHEY and CDR2 SMNVEV (reference sequence). The CDR3 has 16 residues. The junction had 5 bases not matched to a gene; V was cut back by 6 bases and J by 0 bases. The CDR3 region has the DNA TGTGCCAGCAGCGGGGGACTAGCGGATAGCACAGATACGCAGTATTTT. This sequence encodes CASSGGLADSTDTQYF.

This clone occurred once. The chain recombines TRBV6-5 with TRBJ2-2; maybe TRBD2 (7 bases). The CDR3 has 14 amino acids. CDR1 and CDR2 from the germline V gene are MNHEY and SVGAGI. V was clipped by 8 bases and J by 6 bases, with 16 bases between them. CDR3 region: CASQGGGPSGELFF. The CDR3 DNA follows: TGTGCCAGCCAAGGGGGGGGCCCCTCCGGGGAGCTGTTTTTT.

This chain joins TRBV29-1 and TRBJ1-2, with 10 bases aligning to TRBD1. With 6 bases clipped from V and 5 bases from J, the junction kept 6 bases outside the gene matches. The germline V gene encodes CDR1 SQVTM and CDR2 ANQGSEA. CDR3 length: 13 amino acids. The chain's CDR3 is CSVGDRGLYGYTF. CDR3 DNA: TGCAGCGTAGGTGACAGGGGGCTTTATGGCTACACCTTC.

V and J are TRBV5-5 and TRBJ2-3, with 12 bases lining up with TRBD2. V gave up 2 bases and J gave up 5 bases; unmatched junction bases: 6. The CDR3 is 16 amino acids. Per germline, CDR1 SGHKS and CDR2 YYEKEE (reference sequence). CDR3 DNA: TGTGCCAGCAGCTTAGGACTAGCGGGGTTCCTAGATACGCAGTATTTT. Amino acid sequence: CASSLGLAGFLDTQYF. Combining the CDR3 with reference TRBV5-5 and TRBJ2-3 gives the whole variable domain DAGVTQSPTHLIKTRGQQVTLRCSPISGHKSVSWYQQVLGQGPQFIFQYYEKEERGRGNFPDRFSARQFPNYSSELNVNALLLGDSALYLCASSLGLAGFLDTQYFGPGTRLTVL.

The chain recombines TRBV6-5 with TRBJ1-1, with 7 nucleotides matching TRBD1. Germline V gives CDR1 MNHEY, CDR2 SVGAGI. This CDR3 region has 15 residues. Germline trimming cut 0 bases from V and 5 bases from J; bases unmatched to any gene: 6. CDR3 in amino acids: CASSYSEGALTEAFF. Here the CDR3 DNA reads TGTGCCAGCAGTTACTCCGAGGGGGCATTGACTGAAGCTTTCTTT.

This chain connects TRBV19 to TRBJ1-2; 8 bases agree with TRBD1. There are 13 residues in the CDR3. With V trimmed by 8 bases and J by 6 bases, 8 bases remained unmatched. Germline V gene sequence: CDR1 LNHDA, CDR2 SQIVND (reference sequence). The CDR3 region is CASAQDRVHGYTF. Written as DNA, the CDR3 is TGTGCCAGTGCCCAGGACAGGGTCCATGGCTACACCTTC. Based on the CDR3 plus reference TRBV19 and TRBJ1-2, the full variable domain is DGGITQSPKYLFRKEGQNVTLSCEQNLNHDAMYWYRQDPGQGLRLIYYSQIVNDFQKGDIAEGYSVSREKKESFPLTVTSAQKNPTAFYLCASAQDRVHGYTFGSGTRLTVV.